The rows below give T cell receptor beta chains drawn from one sample of a study of blood T cell repertoires in COVID-19. The assay was immunoSEQ multiplex PCR, and TCRdb's table has in-frame clones only and misses some. Of almost 80,000 clones in the sample, 90% were seen once. The source material was peripheral blood. These receptors originate from a woman older than 75 with acute or convalescent COVID-19. Both conserved end residues are part of each CDR3. D genes are given only for firm matches. Clone size is shown for a subset of rows, as once, few, many or a class of expanded clone.

v_gene: TRBV5-6; j_gene: TRBJ1-6; len: 16; d_gene: TRBD1; abundance: .; CDR3aa: CASSHYGQVSNSPLHF; CDR3nt: TGTGCCAGCAGCCACTATGGACAGGTTTCTAATTCACCCCTCCACTTT
v_gene: TRBV3-1/TRBV3-2; j_gene: TRBJ1-2; len: 15; d_gene: .; abundance: .; CDR3aa: CASSQDTRVNYGYTF; CDR3nt: TGTGCCAGCAGCCAAGATACACGGGTTAACTATGGCTACACCTTC
v_gene: TRBV28; j_gene: TRBJ1-5; len: 19; d_gene: .; abundance: .; CDR3aa: CASSLLGPQGIYVAQPQHF; CDR3nt: TGTGCCAGCAGTTTATTAGGACCCCAGGGAATCTACGTCGCTCAGCCCCAGCATTTT
v_gene: TRBV18; j_gene: TRBJ1-6; len: 13; d_gene: .; abundance: once; CDR3aa: CASSPQGDSPLHF; CDR3nt: TGTGCCAGCTCACCACAAGGGGATTCACCCCTCCACTTT
v_gene: TRBV6-1; j_gene: TRBJ1-1; len: 15; d_gene: .; abundance: few; CDR3aa: CASSEDQGLNTEAFF; CDR3nt: TGTGCCAGCAGTGAAGATCAGGGCTTGAACACTGAAGCTTTCTTT
v_gene: TRBV19; j_gene: TRBJ1-6; len: 16; d_gene: .; abundance: .; CDR3aa: CASRNRESTYNSPLHF; CDR3nt: TGTGCCAGTAGAAATCGAGAATCAACGTATAATTCACCCCTCCACTTT
v_gene: TRBV19; j_gene: TRBJ1-2; len: 15; d_gene: .; abundance: .; CDR3aa: CASSAGSERVYGYTF; CDR3nt: TGTGCCAGTAGTGCGGGATCTGAAAGAGTCTATGGCTACACCTTC
v_gene: TRBV5-4; j_gene: TRBJ2-7; len: 16; d_gene: TRBD2; abundance: .; CDR3aa: CASSPVATSGPYEQYF; CDR3nt: TGTGCCAGCAGCCCGGTGGCGACTAGCGGACCCTACGAGCAGTACTTC
v_gene: TRBV5-1; j_gene: TRBJ2-1; len: 16; d_gene: .; abundance: .; CDR3aa: CASSLDSSFPHNEQFF; CDR3nt: TGCGCCAGCAGCTTGGACTCTAGCTTCCCCCACAATGAGCAGTTCTTC
v_gene: TRBV28; j_gene: TRBJ2-1; len: 14; d_gene: .; abundance: once; CDR3aa: CASIRSGSYNEQFF; CDR3nt: TGTGCCAGCATAAGGTCCGGGTCCTACAATGAGCAGTTCTTC
v_gene: TRBV11-2; j_gene: TRBJ2-7; len: 16; d_gene: .; abundance: .; CDR3aa: CASSLAPGLSIYEQYF; CDR3nt: TGTGCCAGCAGCTTAGCCCCGGGGTTAAGCATATACGAGCAGTACTTC
v_gene: TRBV9; j_gene: TRBJ1-1; len: 16; d_gene: TRBD1; abundance: .; CDR3aa: CASSASGDRVGTEAFF; CDR3nt: TGTGCCAGCAGCGCATCCGGCGACAGGGTAGGCACTGAAGCTTTCTTT
v_gene: TRBV24-1; j_gene: TRBJ1-2; len: 15; d_gene: TRBD1; abundance: .; CDR3aa: CATGGDRGSNYGYTF; CDR3nt: TGTGCCACCGGGGGGGACAGGGGGTCGAACTATGGCTACACCTTC
v_gene: TRBV5-1; j_gene: TRBJ2-5; len: 12; d_gene: .; abundance: .; CDR3aa: CASSRSGETQYF; CDR3nt: TGCGCCAGCAGCCGCTCGGGAGAGACCCAGTACTTC
v_gene: TRBV7-2; j_gene: TRBJ2-5; len: 18; d_gene: .; abundance: few; CDR3aa: CASRPQYAGQTIQETQYF; CDR3nt: TGTGCCAGCAGACCCCAGTACGCGGGACAGACAATCCAAGAGACCCAGTACTTC
v_gene: TRBV25-1; j_gene: TRBJ1-5; len: 13; d_gene: .; abundance: .; CDR3aa: CASSAGESQPQHF; CDR3nt: TGTGCCAGCAGTGCAGGGGAGTCTCAGCCCCAGCATTTT
v_gene: TRBV5-1; j_gene: TRBJ2-7; len: 13; d_gene: .; abundance: .; CDR3aa: CASSLPGNYEQYF; CDR3nt: TGCGCCAGCAGTTTGCCAGGGAACTACGAGCAGTACTTC
v_gene: TRBV10-1; j_gene: TRBJ2-5; len: 15; d_gene: TRBD1; abundance: .; CDR3aa: CASSRNTGVGETQYF; CDR3nt: TGCGCCAGCAGTCGCAATACAGGGGTAGGGGAGACCCAGTACTTC
v_gene: TRBV6-6; j_gene: TRBJ1-5; len: 12; d_gene: .; abundance: .; CDR3aa: CATRQSNQPQHF; CDR3nt: TGTGCCACCCGACAAAGCAATCAGCCCCAGCATTTT
v_gene: TRBV20-1; j_gene: TRBJ1-1; len: 16; d_gene: .; abundance: .; CDR3aa: CSASKAGAREGTEAFF; CDR3nt: TGCAGTGCTAGTAAGGCAGGGGCGAGGGAGGGCACTGAAGCTTTCTTT
v_gene: TRBV6-1; j_gene: TRBJ1-6; len: 15; d_gene: .; abundance: few; CDR3aa: CASSPTGFHNSPLHF; CDR3nt: TGTGCCAGCAGTCCTACAGGGTTTCATAATTCACCCCTCCACTTT
v_gene: TRBV19; j_gene: TRBJ1-4; len: 15; d_gene: TRBD1; abundance: .; CDR3aa: CASSPDRVFNEKLFF; CDR3nt: TGTGCCAGTAGTCCGGACAGGGTGTTTAATGAAAAACTGTTTTTT
v_gene: TRBV14; j_gene: TRBJ1-1; len: 14; d_gene: .; abundance: .; CDR3aa: CASSQERDMAGAFF; CDR3nt: TGTGCCAGCAGCCAAGAACGGGACATGGCTGGAGCTTTCTTT
v_gene: TRBV5-1; j_gene: TRBJ2-7; len: 19; d_gene: TRBD2; abundance: once; CDR3aa: CASSLVLVTSGRKTYEQYF; CDR3nt: TGCGCCAGCAGCTTGGTGTTAGTGACTAGCGGGAGGAAAACCTACGAGCAGTACTTC
v_gene: TRBV27; j_gene: TRBJ2-7; len: 15; d_gene: .; abundance: few; CDR3aa: CASSLSLLMNYEQYF; CDR3nt: TGTGCCAGCAGTTTATCGCTACTTATGAACTACGAGCAGTACTTC
v_gene: TRBV11-1; j_gene: TRBJ1-3; len: 14; d_gene: .; abundance: .; CDR3aa: CASSADRSGNTIYF; CDR3nt: TGTGCCAGCAGCGCGGACAGATCTGGAAACACCATATATTTT
v_gene: TRBV19; j_gene: TRBJ2-7; len: 15; d_gene: TRBD2; abundance: once; CDR3aa: CASSMAAGVAYEQYF; CDR3nt: TGTGCCAGTAGTATGGCGGCGGGGGTGGCCTACGAGCAGTACTTC
v_gene: TRBV7-8; j_gene: TRBJ2-7; len: 14; d_gene: .; abundance: .; CDR3aa: CASTPTTDRYEQYF; CDR3nt: TGTGCCAGCACCCCGACGACAGACCGATACGAGCAGTACTTC
v_gene: TRBV28; j_gene: TRBJ1-1; len: 16; d_gene: .; abundance: .; CDR3aa: CASTQSPGEANTEAFF; CDR3nt: TGTGCCAGCACCCAGAGTCCGGGGGAGGCGAACACTGAAGCTTTCTTT
v_gene: TRBV5-4; j_gene: TRBJ2-5; len: 19; d_gene: TRBD2; abundance: .; CDR3aa: CASSTGQGGTSGGAKTQYF; CDR3nt: TGTGCCAGCAGCACAGGACAGGGTGGGACTAGCGGGGGGGCGAAGACCCAGTACTTC
v_gene: TRBV2; j_gene: TRBJ1-5; len: 16; d_gene: .; abundance: .; CDR3aa: CASSSAGTTSNQPQHF; CDR3nt: TGTGCCAGCAGTTCGGCAGGGACTACGTCCAATCAGCCCCAGCATTTT
v_gene: TRBV9; j_gene: TRBJ1-5; len: 14; d_gene: .; abundance: once; CDR3aa: CASSVGEVDQPQHF; CDR3nt: TGTGCCAGCAGCGTAGGGGAGGTGGATCAGCCCCAGCATTTT
v_gene: TRBV28; j_gene: TRBJ2-1; len: 16; d_gene: .; abundance: .; CDR3aa: CASSSGTLRSHNEQFF; CDR3nt: TGTGCCAGCAGTTCTGGGACTTTACGATCTCACAATGAGCAGTTCTTC
v_gene: TRBV5-1; j_gene: TRBJ1-2; len: 12; d_gene: .; abundance: .; CDR3aa: CASPTANYGYTF; CDR3nt: TGCGCCAGCCCGACAGCTAACTATGGCTACACCTTC
v_gene: TRBV5-6; j_gene: TRBJ2-3; len: 17; d_gene: TRBD2; abundance: .; CDR3aa: CASSKRSGGKNTDTQYF; CDR3nt: TGTGCCAGCAGCAAGAGGTCGGGGGGTAAAAACACAGATACGCAGTATTTT
v_gene: TRBV5-1; j_gene: TRBJ1-6; len: 16; d_gene: .; abundance: .; CDR3aa: CASSLRGSSYNSPLHF; CDR3nt: TGCGCCAGCAGCTTAAGGGGGAGCTCCTATAATTCACCCCTCCACTTT
v_gene: TRBV29-1; j_gene: TRBJ2-3; len: 14; d_gene: .; abundance: .; CDR3aa: CSVASRGTTDTQYF; CDR3nt: TGCAGCGTTGCTTCTCGGGGAACCACAGATACGCAGTATTTT
v_gene: TRBV5-4; j_gene: TRBJ2-3; len: 17; d_gene: TRBD2; abundance: .; CDR3aa: CASSLALTSGNTDTQYF; CDR3nt: TGTGCCAGCAGCTTGGCCCTTACTAGCGGGAACACAGATACGCAGTATTTT
v_gene: TRBV2; j_gene: TRBJ2-7; len: 14; d_gene: TRBD1; abundance: .; CDR3aa: CASRTDRSSYEQYF; CDR3nt: TGTGCCAGCAGGACGGACAGGAGCTCCTACGAGCAGTACTTC
v_gene: TRBV12-5; j_gene: TRBJ1-5; len: 13; d_gene: .; abundance: .; CDR3aa: CASGTTEGQPQHF; CDR3nt: TGTGCTAGTGGTACGACTGAGGGACAGCCCCAGCATTTT
v_gene: TRBV2; j_gene: TRBJ1-1; len: 13; d_gene: TRBD1; abundance: .; CDR3aa: CASTQGANTEAFF; CDR3nt: TGTGCCAGCACGCAGGGGGCGAACACTGAAGCTTTCTTT
v_gene: TRBV9; j_gene: TRBJ1-4; len: 13; d_gene: .; abundance: .; CDR3aa: CASSVGGGAKLFF; CDR3nt: TGTGCCAGCAGCGTAGGCGGAGGGGCAAAACTGTTTTTT
v_gene: TRBV7-9; j_gene: TRBJ1-2; len: 13; d_gene: .; abundance: .; CDR3aa: CASSLDGNYGYTF; CDR3nt: TGTGCCAGCAGCTTAGACGGGAACTATGGCTACACCTTC
v_gene: TRBV19; j_gene: TRBJ1-3; len: 15; d_gene: .; abundance: .; CDR3aa: CASSTTGDSGNTIYF; CDR3nt: TGTGCCAGTAGTACGACAGGTGACTCTGGAAACACCATATATTTT
v_gene: TRBV2; j_gene: TRBJ1-1; len: 10; d_gene: .; abundance: .; CDR3aa: CARGAAEAFF; CDR3nt: TGTGCCAGAGGAGCAGCTGAAGCTTTCTTT
v_gene: TRBV10-2; j_gene: TRBJ2-5; len: 17; d_gene: TRBD1; abundance: .; CDR3aa: CASINLPGQGPFETQYF; CDR3nt: TGCGCCAGCATTAACCTCCCGGGACAGGGCCCATTTGAAACCCAGTACTTC
v_gene: TRBV11-1; j_gene: TRBJ2-3; len: 13; d_gene: .; abundance: .; CDR3aa: CASSFAGADTQYF; CDR3nt: TGTGCCAGCAGCTTTGCAGGGGCAGATACGCAGTATTTT
v_gene: TRBV19; j_gene: TRBJ1-6; len: 16; d_gene: TRBD1; abundance: .; CDR3aa: CASSIPRTGANSPLHF; CDR3nt: TGTGCCAGTAGTATCCCTCGGACAGGGGCTAATTCACCCCTCCACTTT